This entry lists 30 T cell receptor beta chains sequenced from one sample in a study of blood T cell repertoires in COVID-19 (dated by TCRdb to 2019 to 2021). The protocol used for the library was the immunoSEQ multiplex PCR assay. The table comes from immuneACCESS by way of TCRdb, which keeps in-frame sequences with V and J called. Part of the clones is missing from these tables; in studies checked, under half for an unresolved V gene and the rest for unknown reasons. The sample contains 350,000 or so clones, about 91% of them found a single time. The ten largest make up 1.6% of the sample. The sample comprised peripheral blood. These receptors were collected from a woman in her 30s with COVID-19, enrolled during active disease.

The V gene is TRBV19, the J gene TRBJ2-1; TRBD2 matches 10 bases. Germline V gives CDR1 LNHDA, CDR2 SQIVND (reference sequence). After removal of 7 bases from V and 0 bases from J, the junction contained 6 bases not matched to a gene. This CDR3 has 16 amino acids. The CDR3 loop is CASTHSGGNSYNEQFF. The DNA of the CDR3 is TGTGCCAGTACACATAGCGGGGGGAACTCCTACAATGAGCAGTTCTTC.

Only one count was recorded for this clone. The chain has TRBV9 and TRBJ2-1, with 8 bases lining up with TRBD2. The CDR3 runs to 14 residues. With V trimmed by 0 bases and J by 9 bases, 5 bases remained unmatched. Germline V lookup: CDR1 SGDLS, CDR2 YYNGEE. The CDR3 region has the DNA TGTGCCAGCAGCGTAGGGCGGGGGGCCCCTGAGCAGTTCTTC. This codes for CASSVGRGAPEQFF.

The V gene is TRBV20-1, the J gene TRBJ1-1; the D is unclear. From germline, CDR1 is DFQATT and CDR2 SNEGSKA (reference sequence). Trimming shortened V by 3 bases and J by 5 bases, and 16 bases separated the two germline ends. The CDR3 sequence is 14 residues long. The CDR3 here is CSASEYRGKTEAFF. The CDR3 nucleotides read TGCAGTGCTAGTGAATATCGGGGAAAAACTGAAGCTTTCTTT.

The V and J genes are TRBV7-9 and TRBJ2-7; D perhaps matches TRBD1 (6 bases). The CDR3 is made up of 14 amino acids. The germline CDR1 and CDR2 sequences are SEHNR and FQNEAQ (reference sequence). The germline V and J ends were trimmed by 1 base and 6 bases, with 13 bases remaining between them. For the CDR3, the DNA is TGTGCCAGCAGCTTAGTAGGGACAACGGGCGAGCAGTACGTC. This codes for CASSLVGTTGEQYV.

The V gene is TRBV5-5, the J gene TRBJ1-6; tentative D call: TRBD1 (5 bases). The V gene's germline CDR1 is SGHKS and CDR2 YYEKEE (reference sequence). The V end lost 0 bases, the J end lost 5 bases, and 9 bases lay between the germline ends. This CDR3 spans 15 amino acids. Written as DNA, the CDR3 is TGTGCCAGCAGCTTGGTTGGGGGGGATAATTCACCCCTCCACTTT. As protein: CASSLVGGDNSPLHF.

The chain recombines TRBV28 with TRBJ1-1; 7 nucleotides match TRBD1. Trimming took 6 bases from V and 1 from J; bases not matched to a gene: 5. The CDR3 runs to 14 residues. In germline, CDR1 is MDHEN, CDR2 SYDVKM. CDR3 amino acids: CASSPRDRNTEAFF. CDR3 coding DNA: TGTGCCAGCAGCCCCCGGGACAGGAACACTGAAGCTTTCTTT.

About this clone itself: The same CDR3 also results from other DNA sequences found in this sample. The rearrangement links TRBV6-5 to TRBJ1-1; 7 bases map to TRBD1. V lost 6 bases, J lost 1 base, and 2 bases stayed unmatched. The germline CDR1 and CDR2 sequences are MNHEY and SVGAGI. The CDR3 is 13 amino acids. The DNA of the CDR3 is TGTGCCAGCAGGAGGACAGGGAACACTGAAGCTTTCTTT. This encodes CASRRTGNTEAFF.

CDR3 sequence reads: CASSFDRAGYNEQFF. The DNA of the CDR3 is TGTGCCAGCAGCTTCGACAGGGCCGGATACAATGAGCAGTTCTTC. This rearrangement joins TRBV7-3 to TRBJ2-1; TRBD1 agrees at 7 bases. The CDR3 sequence is 15 residues long. The V segment lost 3 bases and the J segment 4 bases; nucleotides outside the gene matches: 6. The V gene's germline CDR1 is SGHTA and CDR2 FQGTGA.

This clone was observed a handful of times. The chain uses TRBV18 and TRBJ1-3; 8 nucleotides align to TRBD1. Germline V gene data show CDR1 as KGHSH and CDR2 as LQKENI. CDR3 size: 16 residues. With V trimmed by 3 bases and J by 3 bases, 7 bases remained unmatched. CDR3 residues: CASSPRQGAGGNTIYF. DNA of the CDR3: TGTGCCAGCTCACCCCGGCAGGGGGCCGGTGGAAACACCATATATTTT.

The chain combines TRBV14 with TRBJ2-7; 8 nucleotides line up with TRBD1. The CDR3 has 15 residues. The V gene end was trimmed by 4 bases and the J gene end by 0 bases; junction bases not matched to a gene: 5. CDR1 and CDR2 (germline): SGHDN, FVKESK. The DNA for the CDR3 is TGTGCCAGCAGCCCGTGGACAGGGCGCTCCTACGAGCAGTACTTC. This codes for CASSPWTGRSYEQYF.

This clone was counted many times. The rearrangement links TRBV4-2 to TRBJ1-3, with D hard to call. The length of the CDR3 is 16 residues. Germline lookup yields CDR1 LGHNA and CDR2 YNFKEQ. Trimming took 0 bases from V and 0 from J, leaving 9 bases between them. CDR3 sequence reads: CASSQDPEGSGNTIYF. CDR3 DNA: TGTGCCAGCAGCCAAGACCCGGAGGGCTCTGGAAACACCATATATTTT.

The rearrangement links TRBV18 to TRBJ2-2, with 8 bases aligning to TRBD1. The trim removed 0 bases at V and 5 bases at J, leaving 5 bases unmatched. The CDR3 contains 16 residues. Germline lookup yields CDR1 KGHSH and CDR2 LQKENI. CDR3 coding DNA: TGTGCCAGCTCACCACCAAGCAGGGGGCGTACCGGGGAGCTGTTTTTT. It codes for CASSPPSRGRTGELFF. The complete variable domain, with remaining parts taken from reference TRBV18 and TRBJ2-2, reads NAGVMQNPRHLVRRRGQEARLRCSPMKGHSHVYWYRQLPEEGLKFMVYLQKENIIDESGMPKERFSAEFPKEGPSILRIQQVVRGDSAAYFCASSPPSRGRTGELFFGEGSRLTVL.

This clone showed up just once. The rearrangement joins TRBV28 to TRBJ1-4, with no clear D. The CDR3 extends over 15 amino acids. Trimming cost V 8 bases and J 8 bases, with 21 bases left between them. Per germline, CDR1 MDHEN and CDR2 SYDVKM. CDR3 DNA: TGTGCCAGCTTGCCCCACGAGATCCCGAGCGAAAAACTGTTTTTT. Amino acids: CASLPHEIPSEKLFF. Filled out from reference TRBV28 and TRBJ1-4, the complete variable domain reads DVKVTQSSRYLVKRTGEKVFLECVQDMDHENMFWYRQDPGLGLRLIYFSYDVKMKEKGDIPEGYSVSREKKERFSLILESASTNQTSMYLCASLPHEIPSEKLFFGSGTQLSVL.

The chain employs TRBV7-2 and TRBJ1-4; D remains ambiguous. Trimming removed 8 bases from V and 5 bases from J, with 15 bases in between. The CDR3 is made up of 14 amino acids. Germline V gives CDR1 SGHTA, CDR2 FQGNSA. The CDR3 DNA reads as TGTGCCAGCGGCTCGGGGTGGTCGAATGAAAAACTGTTTTTT. This encodes CASGSGWSNEKLFF.

This chain connects TRBV4-3 to TRBJ1-2; 8 bases are a match to TRBD1. This CDR3 is 15 amino acids long. J gave up 5 bases and V 3 bases, and 8 bases lay outside the gene matches. Per germline, CDR1 LGHNA and CDR2 YSLEER. The CDR3 coding sequence is TGCGCCAGCAGCCAGGGCCGGGACAGGTTTTATGGCTACACCTTC. Translated: CASSQGRDRFYGYTF.

This clone was seen just once. This sequence joins TRBV2 and TRBJ1-3; 9 bases map to TRBD1. The germline CDR1 and CDR2 sequences are SNHLY and FYNNEI. With 5 bases clipped from V and 4 bases from J, the junction kept 15 bases outside the gene matches. The CDR3 has 18 residues. The CDR3 nucleotides are TGTGCCAGCAGTCACGCCAGAGGGAGACAGGGGGTAGGAAACACCATATATTTT. Encoded protein: CASSHARGRQGVGNTIYF.

The chain links TRBV12-3 or TRBV12-4 to TRBJ1-2; D is ambiguous. This CDR3 region has 12 residues. V gave up 2 bases and J gave up 8 bases, with 9 bases separating them. The CDR3 loop reads CASSLWSVGYTF. CDR3 in DNA: TGTGCCAGCAGTTTATGGTCGGTCGGCTACACCTTC.

The chain uses TRBV7-2 and TRBJ1-5; D unresolved. CDR3 length: 13 amino acids. The V and J ends lost 1 base and 9 bases respectively, with 10 bases between them. Germline V lookup: CDR1 SGHTA, CDR2 FQGNSA. The CDR3 sequence is CASSLGLYSPQHF. CDR3 bases: TGTGCCAGCAGCTTAGGACTTTATTCGCCCCAGCATTTT.

J is TRBJ2-5 and V is TRBV5-4, with TRBD2 as a possible D gene (5 bases). The CDR3 spans 15 residues. V was pared by 3 bases and J by 3 bases, with 15 bases between. Germline V gene sequence: CDR1 SGHNT, CDR2 YYREEE (reference sequence). Written as DNA, the CDR3 is TGTGCCAGCAGCTCCGAGGGAGCCGGGGAAGAGACCCAGTACTTC. This translates into CASSSEGAGEETQYF.

This clone has just one count. The genes are TRBV2 and TRBJ1-6, with D unresolved. V gave up 6 bases and J gave up 2 bases, with 8 bases separating them. CDR3 length: 14 residues. Germline assignment: CDR1 SNHLY and CDR2 FYNNEI. The CDR3 DNA sequence: TGTGCCAGCAGCGCCGGGGCCTATAATTCACCCCTCCACTTT. Protein sequence: CASSAGAYNSPLHF.

J is TRBJ2-1 and V is TRBV3-1 (or the pseudogene TRBV3-2); 11 bases are a match to TRBD2. The CDR3 runs to 18 residues. The ends lost 3 bases at V and 3 bases at J; junction bases unmatched: 10. Per germline, CDR1 LGHDT and CDR2 YNNKEL (reference sequence). The CDR3 nucleotides read TGTGCCAGCAGCCAGAGGCTATTTACTAGCGGGAGCTACAATGAGCAGTTCTTC. Protein product: CASSQRLFTSGSYNEQFF.

This clone was found once. The chain couples TRBV27 to TRBJ2-3, with D possibly being TRBD2 (7 bases). The CDR3 extends over 15 amino acids. CDR1 and CDR2 from the germline V gene are MNHEY and SMNVEV (reference sequence). The germline V and J ends were trimmed by 6 bases and 3 bases, with 16 bases remaining between them. The CDR3 DNA is TGTGCCAGCAGGTGGGGGGGCGCAGGAACAGATACGCAGTATTTT. Protein product: CASRWGGAGTDTQYF.

The J gene is TRBJ2-3, the V gene TRBV19, with 7 bases aligning to TRBD2. J was trimmed by 4 bases and V by 3 bases; bases with no gene match: 16. This CDR3 has 18 residues. Looked up from germline, CDR1 is LNHDA and CDR2 is SQIVND (reference sequence). The CDR3 nucleotides are TGTGCCAGTAGTATTTCTGGTCTGGGGAGGGTTTTCGCAGATACGCAGTATTTT. It encodes CASSISGLGRVFADTQYF.

V and J are TRBV19 and TRBJ1-5, with 10 bases that match TRBD1. The CDR3 has 15 residues. Germline assignment: CDR1 LNHDA and CDR2 SQIVND (reference sequence). The trim removed 5 bases at V and 7 bases at J, leaving 8 bases unmatched. CDR3 coding DNA: TGTGCCAGTAGTGCCCGGGACAGGGGAAAGCAGCCCCAGCATTTT. This gives the protein CASSARDRGKQPQHF.

The chain's CDR3 is CASSLDSTATNEKLFF. CDR3 DNA: TGTGCCAGCAGCTTGGACAGTACTGCAACTAATGAAAAACTGTTTTTT. J is TRBJ1-4 and V is TRBV7-9, with TRBD1 as a possible D gene (6 bases). Trimming stripped 3 bases from V and 0 bases from J, with 11 bases between. Germline CDR1 SEHNR, CDR2 FQNEAQ (reference sequence). The CDR3 loop spans 16 amino acids.

V usage is TRBV14 and J usage is TRBJ2-7; no definite D call. The CDR3 has 14 amino acids. Trimming took 4 bases from V and 2 from J, leaving 12 bases between them. The V gene's germline CDR1 is SGHDN and CDR2 FVKESK. The CDR3 loop is CASSPSFPPYEQYF. DNA of the CDR3: TGTGCCAGCAGCCCCTCCTTCCCCCCCTACGAGCAGTACTTC.

The chain joins TRBV27 to TRBJ1-4, with D maybe TRBD1 (6 bases). Between the trimmed V and J ends, which lost 4 bases and 8 bases, there was a span of 14 bases. CDR1 is MNHEY, CDR2 SMNVEV, per germline (reference sequence). The CDR3 contains 14 residues. The CDR3 is CASSWGQTGEKLFF. CDR3 DNA sequence: TGTGCCAGCAGTTGGGGACAAACGGGGGAAAAACTGTTTTTT.

DNA for the CDR3: TGTGCCAGCAGCCAAGGGACAGGGCCCGGTGAAAAACTGTTTTTT. It codes for CASSQGTGPGEKLFF. The V and J genes are TRBV4-2 and TRBJ1-4, with TRBD1 matching 8 bases. Trimming at V came to 1 base and at J to 7 bases, leaving 5 bases not matched to a gene. The germline V gene encodes CDR1 LGHNA and CDR2 YNFKEQ. The CDR3 contains 15 residues.

The chain links TRBV29-1 to TRBJ2-2; TRBD2 is a possible D gene (7 bases). This CDR3 comprises 14 residues. Trimming pared 7 bases from V and 5 bases from J, leaving 17 bases between. Germline CDR1 SQVTM, CDR2 ANQGSEA. CDR3 loop: CSADGGAGTGELFF. DNA for the CDR3: TGCAGCGCCGATGGGGGGGCCGGGACCGGGGAGCTGTTTTTT.

This chain's CDR3 is CASQNGREMGNNSPLHF. In DNA, the CDR3 is TGTGCCAGCCAAAACGGACGGGAGATGGGTAATAATTCACCCCTCCACTTT. The genes are TRBV7-9 and TRBJ1-6; no reliable D call. CDR3 length: 17 amino acids. V lost 8 bases and J 5 bases, leaving 22 bases between the germline ends. Germline V gene sequence: CDR1 SEHNR, CDR2 FQNEAQ (reference sequence). Full variable domain (missing parts from reference TRBV7-9 and TRBJ1-6): DTGVSQNPRHKITKRGQNVTFRCDPISEHNRLYWYRQTLGQGPEFLTYFQNEAQLEKSRLLSDRFSAERPKGSFSTLEIQRTEQGDSAMYLCASQNGREMGNNSPLHFGNGTRLTVT.